A single sample gave rise to the 5 T cell receptor beta chains below, sequenced in a study of shared clonotypes between healthy human individuals. The naive CD8 subset, CD45RO-negative cells positively selected for CCR7, excluded terminally differentiated effector memory CD45RA+ cells. Clones were read by immunoSEQ multiplex PCR, and TCRdb kept only the in-frame ones, dropping some. The table includes 1.5 million to 2.5 million clones, just under 95% detected once. The material sequenced was naive CD8+ T cells sorted from blood. The receptors stem from a man between 18 and 35 years old in good health.

The V and J genes are TRBV29-1 and TRBJ2-7; D could derive from TRBD1 or TRBD2 (5 bases each). Trimming took off 4 bases at V and 6 bases at J, with 16 bases between the two ends. CDR3 length: 13 residues. Germline CDR1 SQVTM, CDR2 ANQGSEA. The CDR3 protein is CSVVGGSPLEQYF. In DNA form, the CDR3 reads TGCAGCGTTGTTGGGGGAAGTCCTCTCGAGCAGTACTTC.

This chain connects TRBV4-1 to TRBJ2-3, with a weak D call TRBD2 (6 bases). The V and J ends lost 1 base and 0 bases respectively, with 11 bases between them. The CDR3 has 16 amino acids. Germline values: CDR1 MGHRA, CDR2 YSYEKL. The DNA for the CDR3 is TGCGCCAGCAGCCAAGTTGCGGGACCAAGCACAGATACGCAGTATTTT. This encodes CASSQVAGPSTDTQYF.

The chain joins TRBV7-3 to TRBJ2-7; D perhaps matches TRBD2 (5 bases). CDR3 length: 14 residues. V was trimmed by 5 bases and J by 3 bases, leaving 14 bases between them. Germline CDR1 SGHTA, CDR2 FQGTGA. This CDR3 is CASSLMSGDYEQYF. The CDR3 nucleotides are TGTGCCAGCAGCCTGATGAGCGGAGACTACGAGCAGTACTTC.

This rearrangement joins TRBV21-1 to TRBJ1-5; TRBD1 is taken as the D call from the table, unchecked against the DNA. TRBV21-1 is shown as a pseudogene. The CDR3 covers 18 residues. The chain's CDR3 is CASSKGQPLKYGNQPQHF. CDR3 bases: TGTGCCAGCAGCAAAGGACAGCCCTTAAAGTATGGCAATCAGCCCCAGCATTTT.

This clone was observed once. This chain joins TRBV2 and TRBJ2-7; no definite D call. The V end was cut by 5 bases, the J end by 3 bases, with 14 bases between. The CDR3 is 14 amino acids. CDR1 is SNHLY and CDR2 is FYNNEI in the germline V gene. This chain's CDR3 is CASSRTGSFYEQYF. In nucleotides, the CDR3 is TGTGCCAGCAGTCGAACCGGTTCCTTCTACGAGCAGTACTTC. Together with reference TRBV2 and TRBJ2-7, the CDR3 gives the full variable domain: EPEVTQTPSHQVTQMGQEVILRCVPISNHLYFYWYRQILGQKVEFLVSFYNNEISEKSEIFDDQFSVERPDGSNFTLKIRSTKLEDSAMYFCASSRTGSFYEQYFGPGTRLTVT.